What follows is one TCR beta chain and its context. After extraction with the RNeasy kit, roughly 0.45 to 1 ug of the RNA was reverse transcribed using random hexamers. TCRdb re-called the immunoSEQ multiplex PCR reads through MiXCR, storing one row per CDR3 protein. The sample consists of about 240,000 distinct CDR3 sequences, approximately 95% of them appearing once. The source of the sample is a study of CD8 T cells in Susac syndrome. Study at large: When blood was collected, patients with Susac syndrome were therapy-naive, were taking corticosteroids, or were receiving intravenous immunoglobulin alone.

The V end was cut by 5 bases, the J end by 0 bases, with 6 bases between. CDR3 length equals 14 residues. Germline values: CDR1 KGHDR, CDR2 SFDVKD. Material: CD4+ T cells from PBMCs. The receptor was isolated from a human donor with Susac syndrome. This sequence joins TRBV24-1 and TRBJ2-2; D is unclear. CDR3 nucleotide sequence: TGTGCCACCAGTGGTCAGTCGAACACCGGGGAGCTGTTTTTT. Its translation: CATSGQSNTGELFF.